What follows are 22 T cell receptor beta chains derived from one specimen sequenced in a study of blood T cell repertoires in COVID-19. TCRdb keeps only in-frame clones here, not all; method: immunoSEQ multiplex PCR. The profile shows about 94,000 clones, more than 75% of them singletons. The sample comprised peripheral blood. All receptors derive from a woman older than 75 with acute or convalescent COVID-19.

The V call is TRBV6-5, the J call TRBJ2-7; 9 positions match TRBD1. The CDR3 runs 15 residues. V was clipped by 6 bases and J by 7 bases; unmatched bases: 13. Germline lookup yields CDR1 MNHEY and CDR2 SVGAGI. CDR3 bases: TGTGCCAGCAGCCACCCGGGGACAGGGCAGTTGGAGCAGTACTTC. This codes for CASSHPGTGQLEQYF.

This chain connects TRBV12-3 or TRBV12-4 to TRBJ1-1; D uncertain. V gave up 3 bases and J gave up 1 base, with 6 bases separating them. The CDR3 covers 13 residues. CDR3 coding DNA: TGTGCCAGCAGTTTGCGGGCGAACACTGAAGCTTTCTTT. Translated, it gives CASSLRANTEAFF.

The V call is TRBV10-2, the J call TRBJ1-5; D unresolved. Looked up from germline, CDR1 is WSHSY and CDR2 is SAAADI. V was trimmed by 0 bases and J by 3 bases, leaving 9 bases between them. The CDR3 covers 15 residues. In nucleotides, the CDR3 is TGCGCCAGCAGTGAGTCGAGGGAGTTCAATCAGCCCCAGCATTTT. Translated, it gives CASSESREFNQPQHF.

This chain connects TRBV7-2 to TRBJ1-2; 9 nucleotides match TRBD1. There are 17 residues in the CDR3. CDR1 SGHTA and CDR2 FQGNSA come from the germline V gene. The junction had 13 bases not matched to a gene; V was cut back by 1 base and J by 7 bases. DNA for the CDR3: TGTGCCAGCAGCTTAGAAAACTGGAGTACAGGGGGCTCTGGCTACACCTTC. Protein product: CASSLENWSTGGSGYTF.

The chain is built from TRBV19 and TRBJ1-1, with D possibly being TRBD1 (6 bases). V shed 7 bases and J shed 1 base, with 13 bases lying between them. The CDR3 consists of 14 residues. The germline V gene encodes CDR1 LNHDA and CDR2 SQIVND (reference sequence). For the CDR3, the DNA is TGTGCCAGTACCATCAGAGGGGGGAACACTGAAGCTTTCTTT. Amino acid sequence: CASTIRGGNTEAFF.

CDR3 residues: CASSLAGVGREQYF. The CDR3 DNA sequence: TGCGCCAGCAGCTTGGCGGGAGTAGGGCGCGAGCAGTACTTC. V and J are TRBV5-1 and TRBJ2-7; a possible D gene is TRBD2 (6 bases). V lost 0 bases and J 6 bases, leaving 13 bases between the germline ends. In germline, CDR1 is SGHRS, CDR2 YFSETQ. The CDR3 extends over 14 amino acids.

The chain has TRBV9 and TRBJ2-1; no clear D gene. Trimming took off 3 bases at V and 8 bases at J, with 15 bases between the two ends. The CDR3 totals 14 residues. Per the germline V gene, CDR1 is SGDLS and CDR2 is YYNGEE. The CDR3: CASSAVAPSDEQFF. CDR3 sequence (DNA): TGTGCCAGCAGCGCAGTCGCTCCCTCTGATGAGCAGTTCTTC.

This clone was detected only a few times. The V and J genes are TRBV30 and TRBJ2-1; TRBD1 might be the D (6 bases). V lost 5 bases and J lost 10, with 18 bases in between. Germline CDR1 is GTSNPN and CDR2 is SVGIG (reference sequence). The CDR3 covers 13 residues. The CDR3 sequence is CAWEKQGVQEQFF. The CDR3 nucleotides are TGTGCCTGGGAAAAACAGGGTGTCCAGGAGCAGTTCTTC.

J is TRBJ1-6 and V is TRBV4-2; TRBD1 might be the D (5 bases). Trimming shortened V by 1 base and J by 8 bases, and 12 bases separated the two germline ends. The CDR3 runs 15 residues. Germline V gene data show CDR1 as LGHNA and CDR2 as YNFKEQ. The CDR3: CASSQAGNDDSPLHF. As DNA, the CDR3 is TGTGCCAGCAGCCAAGCAGGGAATGATGATTCACCCCTCCACTTT.

The chain combines TRBV7-3 with TRBJ2-7; TRBD1 aligns across 11 bases. Germline CDR1 and CDR2: SGHTA and FQGTGA. The CDR3 is 15 amino acids. V lost 5 bases, J lost 2 bases, and 5 bases stayed unmatched. CDR3 DNA: TGTGCCAGCAGCGCGGACAGGGGGCCTGCCTACGAGCAGTACTTC. It yields the protein CASSADRGPAYEQYF.

This chain uses TRBV7-8 with TRBJ2-1; TRBD2 is a possible D gene (6 bases). CDR3 length: 17 amino acids. In germline, CDR1 is SGHVS, CDR2 FQNEAQ. The V gene lost 2 bases and the J gene lost 2 bases, with 16 bases spanning the gap. The CDR3 region is CASSLWLRGTTYNEQFF. CDR3 DNA: TGTGCCAGCAGCTTATGGCTTCGCGGGACGACCTACAATGAGCAGTTCTTC. The full variable domain, completed using reference TRBV7-8 and TRBJ2-1, is GAGVSQSPRYKVAKRGQDVALRCDPISGHVSLFWYQQALGQGPEFLTYFQNEAQLDKSGLPSDRFFAERPEGSVSTLKIQRTQQEDSAVYLCASSLWLRGTTYNEQFFGPGTRLTVL.

V and J are TRBV15 and TRBJ2-5; TRBD2 matches at 8 bases. This CDR3 is built from 18 residues. The germline V gene encodes CDR1 LNHNV and CDR2 YYDKDF (reference sequence). The V segment lost 0 bases and the J segment 5 bases; nucleotides outside the gene matches: 14. CDR3 DNA: TGTGCCACCAGCAGAGATGTCGCTAGCGGGCGGTTGTACGAGACCCAGTACTTC. Translated, it gives CATSRDVASGRLYETQYF.

This chain uses TRBV6-5 with TRBJ1-2, with TRBD1 matching over 9 bases. Germline loops: CDR1 MNHEY, CDR2 SVGAGI. The CDR3 consists of 14 residues. The trim removed 0 bases at V and 8 bases at J, leaving 4 bases unmatched. The CDR3 loop is CASSYSGDRDGYTF. The DNA of the CDR3 is TGTGCCAGCAGTTACTCTGGGGACAGGGACGGCTACACCTTC.

This clone was detected a few times. The V gene is TRBV6-1, the J gene TRBJ1-5; no reliable D call. The CDR3 length is 15 residues. V dropped 3 bases and J dropped 0 bases, with 9 bases sitting between them. Germline-derived CDR1 and CDR2 are MNHNS and SASEGT. The CDR3 DNA reads TGTGCCAGCAGTGATGTGGCTTATAGCAATCAGCCCCAGCATTTT. Translation: CASSDVAYSNQPQHF.

CDR3 in amino acids: CASSLGGGLYEQYF. The CDR3, as DNA: TGTGCCAGCAGCTTAGGCGGGGGGCTTTACGAGCAGTACTTC. The J gene is TRBJ2-7, the V gene TRBV7-8; 8 nucleotides match TRBD2. This CDR3 spans 14 amino acids. Trimming took 1 base from V and 4 from J; bases not matched to a gene: 3. The germline V gene has CDR1 SGHVS and CDR2 FQNEAQ.

The V and J genes are TRBV6-2 or TRBV6-3 and TRBJ2-5; D may be TRBD2 (5 bases). Germline values: CDR1 MNHEY, CDR2 SVGEGT. CDR3 length: 14 residues. The V and J ends lost 4 bases and 5 bases respectively, with 14 bases between them. The CDR3 nucleotides read TGTGCCAGCAGTTCCCCCGCGGGCGGGGAGACCCAGTACTTC. This encodes CASSSPAGGETQYF.

The chain employs TRBV4-2 and TRBJ1-2; TRBD1 aligns across 7 bases. CDR3 length equals 16 residues. Germline CDR1 is LGHNA and CDR2 is YNFKEQ. V dropped 0 bases and J dropped 4; count of bases not matched to a gene: 8. Here the CDR3 reads CASSQDWAGGSYGYTF. Here the CDR3 DNA reads TGTGCCAGCAGCCAAGATTGGGCAGGGGGAAGCTATGGCTACACCTTC.

J is TRBJ2-1 and V is TRBV9; TRBD2 agrees at 12 bases. Trimming at V came to 2 bases and at J to 8 bases, leaving 8 bases not matched to a gene. The CDR3 runs 16 residues. The germline CDR1 and CDR2 sequences are SGDLS and YYNGEE. The CDR3, as DNA: TGTGCCAGCAGCGTTAGGACTAGCGGGGCCTGGGATGAGCAGTTCTTC. It specifies CASSVRTSGAWDEQFF.

The chain uses TRBV30 and TRBJ2-1, with 11 bases that match TRBD2. The CDR3 contains 20 residues. Trimming cost V 0 bases and J 0 bases; bases outside gene matches: 13. Germline V gives CDR1 GTSNPN, CDR2 SVGIG (reference sequence). CDR3 protein: CAWSVRGSGRALSSYNEQFF. In DNA, the CDR3 is TGTGCCTGGAGTGTACGTGGTAGCGGGAGGGCCCTGAGCTCCTACAATGAGCAGTTCTTC.

The J gene is TRBJ1-2, the V gene TRBV4-3, with D possibly being TRBD1 (6 bases). V lost 3 bases and J 8 bases, leaving 13 bases between the germline ends. This CDR3 has 13 amino acids. The V gene's germline CDR1 is LGHNA and CDR2 YSLEER. The CDR3 nucleotides are TGCGCCAGCAGCCATGATACAGGGATAGGCTACACCTTC. Its protein product is CASSHDTGIGYTF.

Only one count was recorded for this clone. This rearrangement joins TRBV14 to TRBJ2-7; 12 nucleotides agree with TRBD2. Germline lookup yields CDR1 SGHDN and CDR2 FVKESK. Germline trimming cut 4 bases from V and 6 bases from J; bases unmatched to any gene: 7. The CDR3 runs to 15 residues. For the CDR3, the DNA is TGTGCCAGCAGCCCGACTAGCGGGAGTTCTCGCGAGCAGTACTTC. It specifies CASSPTSGSSREQYF.

V and J are TRBV14 and TRBJ1-5; D ambiguous. V lost 5 bases and J lost 3, with 8 bases in between. There are 13 residues in the CDR3. Germline CDR1 reads SGHDN; CDR2 reads FVKESK. The CDR3 nucleotides read TGTGCCAGCAGCGCGCAAGTCAATCAGCCCCAGCATTTT. Residues: CASSAQVNQPQHF.